This T cell receptor (beta chain) was identified in a study of cytomegalovirus exposure and HLA in healthy donors. Broader study findings: A link between a missense DCLRE1C variant and TCR beta V- and J-gene trimming emerged from a later analysis. There were about 160 TCR beta chains listed as cytomegalovirus-associated.

With regard to this clone: The antigen remains unidentified.

CDR3 length: 14 amino acids. Trimming cost V 0 bases and J 3 bases; bases outside gene matches: 1. CDR1 LNHNV and CDR2 YYDKDF come from the germline V gene (reference sequence). The PCR used 60 Vbeta and 13 Jbeta primers. TCRdb keeps only in-frame clones here, not all; method: immunoSEQ multiplex PCR. The sample gives 110,000 to 150,000 clones, about two thirds of which show up once; 3.5% to 5% is in the top ten. The chain combines TRBV15 with TRBJ2-7; the match to TRBD2 covers 8 bases. The TCR originated in a man aged 60 to 75 in good health and CMV-seronegative. The sequencing sample was made of PBMCs. In DNA form, the CDR3 reads TGTGCCACCAGCAGAGAACTAGCGGTCTACGAGCAGTACTTC. It encodes CATSRELAVYEQYF.